The entry below gives a single TCR beta chain sequence along with its context. Which antigen it targets is not known. Sequence at one end of the junction differs from germline and may be a read error. These data come from a study of cytomegalovirus exposure and HLA in healthy donors (dated by TCRdb to 2015 to 2018). With respect to the entire study: In an earlier analysis of fewer than 750 of the donors, around 300 Gb of sequence data and 117 million unique TCR beta sequences from some 170 million T cells were reported. Every discovery cohort repertoire had been produced on one sequencing platform. Class I and class II HLA loci were covered by the typing at four-digit resolution. The study aimed to test whether cataloging public T cell receptors could reveal signatures of past pathogen exposure. In a later genetic analysis, genome-wide SNP genotypes for about 55% of the 666 donors were used, and that subset was treated as a discovery cohort. Among a few hundred genotyped donors of the cohort, an average of around 240,000 unique TCR beta nucleotide sequences were sequenced per donor, roughly a sixth of them non-productive. An early release covering roughly 600 HLA-typed donors comprised approximately 290 gigabases of sequencing data and 85 million or so unique TCR sequences. Along with the roughly 670-subject first cohort, a separate validation cohort of over 90 different subjects was used. Donor age, sex, ethnicity and CMV serostatus were compiled together with the repertoire data. Four to six DR-DQ haplotypes were handled as single units for association and clustering, since linkage in the cohort was strong. In the later analysis, no new phenotypic data were used to find candidate immune exposures; instead, reliance was placed on TCR beta sequences and their occurrence across donors. To predict cytomegalovirus infection status, the study brought together high-throughput TCR immunosequencing, statistical association of individual TCRs with disease status, and machine learning. A later analysis re-examined previously published TCR beta repertoires from more than 600 donors and added high-resolution HLA genotyping to investigate patterns of TCR occurrence. Of the roughly 390 genotyped donors, 75% to 85% were placed in the genetic ancestry cluster associated with self-reported Caucasian donors. In an earlier analysis of around 540 of the donors, high-throughput TCR beta sequencing was used to judge whether each TCR beta V gene segment behaved as functional or pseudogenic. Typing coverage differed by locus: A, B, C, DRB1 and DQB1 were typed in roughly 620-640 donors, DQA1 in about 560, DPA1 in nearly 610, and DPB1 in just under 480. The T cell repertoires of some 670 subjects were profiled by immunosequencing and related to cytomegalovirus serostatus. What the research found in general, with its limitations: CMV serostatus was the only immune exposure information available for the cohort. Presence/absence analyses assumed roughly uniform sequencing depth across donors, an assumption that may not hold. According to a later analysis, parvovirus B19, influenza, CMV and Epstein-Barr virus appeared linked to several top co-occurrence clusters. A total of some 180 TCR beta chains were listed by the study as associated with cytomegalovirus. Some IMGT-functional V segments, including TRBV6-2 and TRBV6-3, could not be distinguished by the 87-base-pair reads and were therefore excluded. Broadly in line with IMGT annotations, most TCR beta V segments showed up in productive rearrangements about 87% or about 30% of the time in an earlier analysis of about 500 of the donors. At a false discovery rate of 0.05, a later analysis linked around 17,000 TCR beta sequences to specific HLA alleles. In a later analysis, TCR association rates were found to vary across HLA loci, with the most associated TCRs seen for DRB1 alleles and the fewest for HLA-C alleles. A further reported finding was that TCR beta sequences accurately predicted the HLA-A and HLA-B alleles for most subjects in the first cohort. Strong co-occurrence of HLA alleles, especially DR and DQ, made assigning TCR associations to individual alleles difficult. The cohort was sequenced for TCR beta chains only, and without alpha or paired-chain data the features that could be detected were limited. Because counts were too low, more than 15 rarely observed V segments, including chromosome 9 orphons, were left out of the earlier analysis of approximately 580 of the donors. V-gene and J-gene trimming of TCR beta chains was associated with a missense DCLRE1C variant in a later genetic analysis, and the association was replicated in an independent cohort. The authors suggested that the approach could potentially be generalized to other disease states and immunological phenotypes. Because HLA typing was missing for some donors at each locus, association tests included only the typed subset. A group of highly shared sequence variants was considered likely to be a technical artifact of the sequencing pipeline. Cytomegalovirus status was reported to be diagnosed by the classifier with high specificity and sensitivity in both the original and validation cohorts. Across donors, most TCR sequences were observed very rarely, whereas some public TCRs were present in many individuals. Compared with the roughly 670-donor mean, donors in an Asian-associated ancestry cluster had fewer N-insertions in productive TCRs, according to a later genetic analysis. In a later analysis, HLA-associated TCR beta chains were found to be more clonally expanded and to have lower generation probabilities than equally common non-associated chains. Correlated functional status among segregating V segments might reflect linkage disequilibrium, but an unknown experimental factor could not be ruled out. A later analysis found that most CMV-associated TCR beta chains appeared HLA-restricted, with HLA associations seemingly driven largely by CMV exposure. Three of the identified cytomegalovirus-associated TCR beta chains were confirmed in vitro to be specific for cytomegalovirus antigens.

CDR1 is given as SGHVS and CDR2 as FNYEAQ, both from the germline V gene. The CDR3, from cysteine to phenylalanine, totals 16 residues. Left in the record is the CDR3 DNA by itself, 48 bases read in frame from the first base. The cohort was made up of roughly 670 healthy bone marrow donors. At the time of sampling, every cohort member was nominally healthy, though immune exposures that went unrecorded were likely present. The donor was CMV seropositive and was included in the group of 250 to 300 seropositive cohort members. A peripheral blood sample was provided by each donor, and peripheral blood mononuclear cells were used for TCR beta sequencing. The Qiagen DNeasy Blood Extraction Kit was used to extract genomic DNA from the blood cell samples. Library creation used the immunoSEQ multiplex PCR assay. The multiplex PCR relied on a mix of 60 forward primers for TCR Vbeta segments and 13 reverse primers for TCR Jbeta segments. The CDR3 region of rearranged TCR beta genes was amplified from genomic DNA by a multiplex PCR assay. The amplified TCR beta libraries were sequenced on the Illumina HiSeq System as 87-base-pair reads. The study's processing was this. Across the 640 or so repertoires, a later analysis counted approximately 83 million unique TCR beta chains, 9.5 million to 12 million of which were shared by at least two donors. A nearest-neighbor algorithm error-corrected the raw reads and collapsed the reads into unique sequences, merging closely related sequences to remove PCR and sequencing errors. To assign V, D and J gene segments, CDR3 sequences were aligned to IMGT reference sequences. For a sequence to be retained, at least a six-nucleotide match to both a V gene segment and a J gene segment was required. A rearrangement counted as productive if the CDR3 had no stop codons and remained in frame with V and J, and every other rearrangement counted as non-productive. CDR3 was defined by IMGT convention, running from the second conserved V-encoded cysteine to the conserved J-encoded phenylalanine. In an earlier analysis of more than 550 of the donors, sequences lacking an unambiguous match to a single V gene segment were excluded. In an earlier analysis of approximately 610 of the donors, V segments were called functional above 56.7% productive rearrangements and were called segregating when the between-donor standard deviation exceeded 5%. A statistical classification framework was built to diagnose cytomegalovirus status from the catalog of TCR beta chain sequences. V and J gene assignment, in a later analysis, came from comparing TCR nucleotide sequences with IMGT/GENE-DB human TR gene sequences. The TCRdist pipeline was used in a later analysis to assign CDR3 sequences and most-parsimonious VDJ recombination scenarios. In a later analysis, each TCR beta chain was defined by its CDR3 amino acid sequence together with its V-gene family, and reads without a unique V-gene family were excluded. A later analysis removed 550 to 650 highly shared, low-generation-probability nucleotide sequences to deal with suspected cross-contamination and a sequencing artifact. In a later analysis, a clonal expansion index was calculated for each public chain from normalized within-repertoire ranks of inferred template counts. In a later analysis, generation probabilities were computed using a VDJ recombination model fitted to out-of-frame rearrangements, and the results were checked against IGoR. A later analysis scored TCR-TCR, TCR-HLA and TCR-CMV co-occurrence with hypergeometric tests, applying a repertoire-size bias correction to TCR pairs. A later analysis estimated false discovery rates by permuting HLA or CMV assignments 20 times. In a later analysis, co-occurring TCRs were grouped with DBSCAN, and TCRdist sequence similarity was added when clustering was performed within HLA-allele-positive subsets. Co-occurrence clustering excluded repertoires with fewer than 30,000 or more than 120,000 public chains, plus five with anomalous nucleotide sharing. Here the immuneACCESS table is served through TCRdb, limited to in-frame sequences with V and J called. Missing clones are a known gap in these copies; in checked studies unresolved V genes cover under half, and the rest lacks a known reason. That table supplies the V and J calls and clone size; D and trimming were determined from the DNA. The table for this sample lists 150,000 or so clones; around 80% of them were counted only once. The ten largest clones add up to about 13% of the sample.

This TCR derives from a man between 35 and 55 years old in good health and CMV-seropositive. Sequencing was carried out using PBMCs. This receptor chain uses TRBV7-6 and TRBJ2-6; 8 central bases correspond to TRBD1. The DNA reads TGTGCCAGCAGTAATCCAGGGGGCTCTGGGGCCAACGGCCTGACTTTC. Translated, it reads CASSNPGGSGANGLTF.